These 9 T cell receptor beta chains were sequenced from one sample in a study of OX40 agonist ivuxolimab in advanced cancers. The library came from the immunoSEQ multiplex PCR assay. TCRdb limited this immuneACCESS table to in-frame rearrangements with V and J called. A share of clones is missing; checked studies link under half to unresolved V genes, and the rest is unexplained. The table for this sample lists some 12,000 clones; about four fifths of them were counted only once. Less than 50% of the sample goes to the ten largest clones. Material: CD4+ or CD8+ T cells sorted from blood, obtained in a trial of the OX40 agonist ivuxolimab. Source of these receptors: an adult with an advanced solid tumor such as melanoma, head and neck, liver or kidney cancer.

This chain uses TRBV10-1 with TRBJ2-1, with D uncertain. Germline V gene sequence: CDR1 WNHNN, CDR2 SYGVQD (reference sequence). Trimming took 6 bases from V and 6 from J, leaving 15 bases between them. This CDR3 comprises 14 residues. As DNA, the CDR3 is TGCGCCAGCAGCGACCAGGTTGGGTCCAATGAGCAGTTCTTC. Amino acids: CASSDQVGSNEQFF.

The chain couples TRBV12-5 to TRBJ1-1; the D is unclear. This CDR3 spans 14 amino acids. Germline V gene data show CDR1 as LGHNT and CDR2 as FRNRAP. Trimming left V 6 bases short and J 0 bases short, with 11 bases between. The CDR3 reads CASGLGLLNTEAFF. In DNA, the CDR3 is TGTGCTAGTGGACTCGGACTGCTGAACACTGAAGCTTTCTTT.

J is TRBJ2-2 and V is TRBV27; TRBD2 might be the D (5 bases). The CDR3 length is 15 residues. Germline V gene data show CDR1 as MNHEY and CDR2 as SMNVEV (reference sequence). Trimming shortened V by 3 bases and J by 1 base, and 9 bases separated the two germline ends. CDR3 coding DNA: TGTGCCAGCAGTTTCGAGGGATTGAACACCGGGGAGCTGTTTTTT. Translation: CASSFEGLNTGELFF.

The chain employs TRBV28 and TRBJ2-7; D may be TRBD1 or TRBD2 (5 bases each). This CDR3 region has 15 residues. The V end lost 6 bases, the J end lost 2 bases, and 17 bases lay between the germline ends. Germline V gene data show CDR1 as MDHEN and CDR2 as SYDVKM. Here the CDR3 reads CASRDQGEGTYEQYF. The CDR3 nucleotides read TGTGCCAGCAGAGATCAGGGAGAAGGAACCTACGAGCAGTACTTC.

The chain recombines TRBV7-3 with TRBJ2-3; D unclear. The V and J ends lost 5 bases and 1 base respectively, with 7 bases between them. Germline V CDR1 and CDR2: SGHTA, FQGTGA. The CDR3 is 13 amino acids. CDR3 region: CASSLKGTDTQYF. Written as DNA, the CDR3 is TGTGCCAGCAGCCTAAAGGGCACAGATACGCAGTATTTT.

V gene TRBV10-1 combines with J gene TRBJ1-3; D gene ambiguous. CDR1 WNHNN and CDR2 SYGVQD come from the germline V gene (reference sequence). Trimming took 1 base from V and 0 from J, leaving 7 bases between them. This CDR3 contains 15 residues. Here the CDR3 reads CASSEWTYSGNTIYF. The CDR3 bases are TGCGCCAGCAGTGAGTGGACCTACTCTGGAAACACCATATATTTT.

The chain couples TRBV5-1 to TRBJ2-1, with 7 bases identical to TRBD1. The CDR3 covers 15 residues. V was clipped by 4 bases and J by 7 bases; unmatched bases: 11. Germline V gene lookup returns CDR1 SGHRS and CDR2 YFSETQ. The CDR3 loop reads CASSHRDKGANEQFF. The CDR3 DNA is TGCGCCAGCAGCCACCGGGACAAGGGGGCTAATGAGCAGTTCTTC.

The chain carries TRBV5-1 and TRBJ2-5, with D possibly matching TRBD2 (6 bases). The CDR3 covers 14 residues. Trimming cost V 3 bases and J 2 bases, with 11 bases left between them. Germline CDR1 and CDR2: SGHRS and YFSETQ. The DNA for the CDR3 is TGCGCCAGCAGCTGGGTTGGGGGGCAAGAGACCCAGTACTTC. Protein product: CASSWVGGQETQYF.

This clone is labeled as hyperexpanded. The gene calls are TRBV28 and TRBJ2-2, with 9 bases matching TRBD1. CDR3 size: 15 residues. V lost 6 bases and J lost 5; bases outside the gene matches: 7. Looked up from germline, CDR1 is MDHEN and CDR2 is SYDVKM. CDR3 coding DNA: TGTGCCAGCAGCTCCGGGACAGGGCGGACCGGGGAGCTGTTTTTT. Protein sequence: CASSSGTGRTGELFF.